These T cell receptor beta chains were read from a single sample in a study of OX40 agonist ivuxolimab in advanced cancers. Profiling relied on immunoSEQ multiplex PCR, and the TCRdb table lists in-frame clones only, not all of them. In the table there are some 17,000 clones, 75% to 90% of which are singletons. The sequenced sample was CD4+ or CD8+ T cells sorted from blood, obtained in a trial of the OX40 agonist ivuxolimab. These receptors were taken from an adult with an advanced solid tumor such as melanoma, head and neck, liver or kidney cancer. Both conserved end residues are part of each CDR3. D genes are given only for firm matches. Expanded clones get a size class; other rows say once, few or many, or leave the size out.

clone size | J gene | V gene | D gene | CDR3 DNA | CDR3 protein
few | TRBJ2-3 | TRBV25-1 | NA | TGTGCCAGCAGTGAATTTAGTCTCACAGATACGCAGTATTTT | CASSEFSLTDTQYF
once | TRBJ2-1 | TRBV27 | TRBD1 | TGTGCCAGCAGTTTACGCCCTTTTGGACAGGGCGTTATAAGCTCCTACAATGAGCAGTTCTTC | CASSLRPFGQGVISSYNEQFF
NA | TRBJ2-2 | TRBV7-2 | TRBD2 | TGTGCCAGCAGCTTATTGGTGACTAGCGGAAAGAACACCGGGGAGCTGTTTTTT | CASSLLVTSGKNTGELFF
NA | TRBJ2-7 | TRBV27 | NA | TGTGCCAGCAGTTTACCGGGAGCCGAGCAGTACTTC | CASSLPGAEQYF
NA | TRBJ2-5 | TRBV9 | NA | TGTGCCAGCAGCACGGACAGTCAAGAGACCCAGTACTTC | CASSTDSQETQYF
once | TRBJ2-3 | TRBV4-2 | TRBD2 | TGTACCAGCAGCCAAGAGACTAGCCGGAGCACAGATACGCAGTATTTT | CTSSQETSRSTDTQYF
NA | TRBJ1-1 | TRBV14 | NA | TGTGCCAGCAGCCAAGATCTAGGGATCTCCGTCAGCTACACGGAAGCTTTCTTT | CASSQDLGISVSYTEAFF
NA | TRBJ1-5 | TRBV9 | TRBD1 | TGTGCCAGCAGCGTAGGACAGGGGGTTCAGCCCCAGCATTTT | CASSVGQGVQPQHF
NA | TRBJ1-1 | TRBV28 | TRBD1 | TGTGCCAGCAGCCAACAGGGGGACACTGAAGCTTTCTTT | CASSQQGDTEAFF
NA | TRBJ1-3 | TRBV28 | TRBD1 | TGTGCCAGCAGTCATGACAGGGACTCTGGAAACACCATATATTTT | CASSHDRDSGNTIYF
NA | TRBJ2-7 | TRBV5-1 | TRBD2 | TGCGCCAGCAGCCAGACTAGCGGGAGTCACGAGCAGTACTTC | CASSQTSGSHEQYF
NA | TRBJ2-2 | TRBV28 | NA | TGTGCCAGCAGTTTGGGGTGGCGGAACACCGGGGAGCTGTTTTTT | CASSLGWRNTGELFF
NA | TRBJ2-7 | TRBV19 | NA | TGTGCCAGTAGTATCGGAGGAGCGGGCCCAACCTACGAGCAGTACTTC | CASSIGGAGPTYEQYF